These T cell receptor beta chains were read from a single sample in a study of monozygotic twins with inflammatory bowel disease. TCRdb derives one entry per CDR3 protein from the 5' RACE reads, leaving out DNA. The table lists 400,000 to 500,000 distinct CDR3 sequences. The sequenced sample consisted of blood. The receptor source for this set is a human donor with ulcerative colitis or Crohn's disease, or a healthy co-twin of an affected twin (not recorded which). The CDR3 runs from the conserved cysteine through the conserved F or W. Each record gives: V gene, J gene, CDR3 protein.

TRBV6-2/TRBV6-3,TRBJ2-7,CASSPTGTAYEQYF
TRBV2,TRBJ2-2,CASSDSGQGNTGELFF
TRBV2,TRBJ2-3,CASRRTEPPDTQYF
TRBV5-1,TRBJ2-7,CASSLAWGRGLAGILNSYEQYF
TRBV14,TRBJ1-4,CASSHPGDRPYEKLFF
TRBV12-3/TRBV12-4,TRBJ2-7,CASSKSGGNYEQYF
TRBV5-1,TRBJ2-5,CASSFSGTQETQYF
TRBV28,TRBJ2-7,CASSLLQGQYEQYF
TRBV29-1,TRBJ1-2,CSVEGRQNYGYTF
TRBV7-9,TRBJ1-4,CASSNRGLNEKLFF
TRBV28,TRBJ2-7,CASSVGAPYEQYF
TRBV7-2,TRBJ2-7,CASSLAREQYF
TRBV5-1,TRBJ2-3,CASSFSGGFTDTQYF
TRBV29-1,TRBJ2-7,CSVTTGTGGRNEQYF
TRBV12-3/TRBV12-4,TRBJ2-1,CASTRPGTSSNEQFF
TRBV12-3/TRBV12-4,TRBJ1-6,CASSSLWGRNSPLHF
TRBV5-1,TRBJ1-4,CASSLQGASNEKLFF
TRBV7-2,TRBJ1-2,CASSLVSAKRREGYTF
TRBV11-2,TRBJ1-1,CASSLAGQGNTEAFF
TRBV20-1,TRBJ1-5,CSASPTGGGSNQPQHF
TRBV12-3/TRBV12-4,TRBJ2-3,CASSGISTTDTQYF
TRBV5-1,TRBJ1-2,CASSLGGQGEANYGYTF
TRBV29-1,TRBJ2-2,CSVDVARTGELFF
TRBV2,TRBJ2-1,CASTRFDEQFF